The T cell receptor beta chain under discussion was sequenced for a study of tumor-infiltrating lymphocytes in localized non-small cell lung cancer. The overall study: Patients included smokers and never-smokers with various histologies, some sampled after neoadjuvant chemotherapy. Tumor tissue and non-adjacent uninvolved lung came from each patient.

TCRdb keeps only in-frame clones here, not all; method: immunoSEQ multiplex PCR. The sample gives fewer than 11,000 clones, around 74% of which show up once; 19% is in the top ten. The receptor was derived from a human donor with non-small cell lung cancer. Sequenced material: uninvolved lung tissue not adjacent to the tumor.

CDR3 loop: CASSESRGVGAYGYTF. The CDR3 nucleotides read TGCGCCAGCAGTGAGTCGCGGGGGGTCGGGGCCTATGGCTACACCTTC. V and J are TRBV10-1 and TRBJ1-2; TRBD1 is a possible D gene (5 bases). Germline assignment: CDR1 WNHNN and CDR2 SYGVQD (reference sequence). Trimming pared 0 bases from V and 4 bases from J, leaving 15 bases between. CDR3 length: 16 residues.